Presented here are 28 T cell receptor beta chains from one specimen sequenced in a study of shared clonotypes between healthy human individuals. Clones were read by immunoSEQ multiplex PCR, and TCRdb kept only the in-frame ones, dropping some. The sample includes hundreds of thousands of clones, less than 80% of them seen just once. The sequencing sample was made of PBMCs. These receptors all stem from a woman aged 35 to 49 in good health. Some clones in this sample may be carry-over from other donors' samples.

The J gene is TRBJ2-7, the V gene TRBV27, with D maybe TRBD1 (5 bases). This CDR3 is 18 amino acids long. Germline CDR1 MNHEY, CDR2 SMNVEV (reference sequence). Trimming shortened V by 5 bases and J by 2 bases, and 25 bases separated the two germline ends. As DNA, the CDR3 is TGTGCCAGCAGTCCCTCCAGTTCAGGGATACCAGGGACCTACGAGCAGTACTTC. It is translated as CASSPSSSGIPGTYEQYF.

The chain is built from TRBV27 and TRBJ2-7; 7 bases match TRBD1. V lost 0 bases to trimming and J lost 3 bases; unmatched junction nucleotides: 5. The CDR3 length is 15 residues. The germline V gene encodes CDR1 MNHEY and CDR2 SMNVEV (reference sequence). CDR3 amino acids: CASSLSQGRVYEQYF. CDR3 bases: TGTGCCAGCAGTTTATCACAGGGGAGAGTCTACGAGCAGTACTTC.

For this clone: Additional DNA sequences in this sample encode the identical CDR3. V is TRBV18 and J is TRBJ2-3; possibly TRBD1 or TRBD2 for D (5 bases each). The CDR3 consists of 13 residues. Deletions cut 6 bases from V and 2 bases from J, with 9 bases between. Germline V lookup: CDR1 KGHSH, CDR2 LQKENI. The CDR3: CASSPGPTDTQYF. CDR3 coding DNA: TGTGCCAGCTCCCCGGGACCCACAGATACGCAGTATTTT. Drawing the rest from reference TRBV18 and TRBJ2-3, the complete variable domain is NAGVMQNPRHLVRRRGQEARLRCSPMKGHSHVYWYRQLPEEGLKFMVYLQKENIIDESGMPKERFSAEFPKEGPSILRIQQVVRGDSAAYFCASSPGPTDTQYFGPGTRLTVL.

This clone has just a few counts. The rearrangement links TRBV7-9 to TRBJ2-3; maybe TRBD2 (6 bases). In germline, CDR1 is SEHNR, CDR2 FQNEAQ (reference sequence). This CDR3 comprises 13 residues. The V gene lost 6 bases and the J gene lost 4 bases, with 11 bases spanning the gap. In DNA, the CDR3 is TGTGCCAGCAGTCCCCCGGGGGCAGATACGCAGTATTTT. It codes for CASSPPGADTQYF.

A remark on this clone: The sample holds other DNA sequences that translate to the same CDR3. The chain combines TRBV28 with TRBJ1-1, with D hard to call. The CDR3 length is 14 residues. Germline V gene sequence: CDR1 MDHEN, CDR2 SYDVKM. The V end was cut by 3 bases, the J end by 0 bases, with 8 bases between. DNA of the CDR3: TGTGCCAGCAGTTTTGGGCACCTGAACACTGAAGCTTTCTTT. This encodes CASSFGHLNTEAFF.

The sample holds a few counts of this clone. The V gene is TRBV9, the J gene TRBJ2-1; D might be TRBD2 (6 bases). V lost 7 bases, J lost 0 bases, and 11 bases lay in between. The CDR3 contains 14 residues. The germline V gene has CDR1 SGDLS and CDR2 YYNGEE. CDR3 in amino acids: CASALADSYNEQFF. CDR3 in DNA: TGTGCCAGCGCCTTAGCGGACTCCTACAATGAGCAGTTCTTC.

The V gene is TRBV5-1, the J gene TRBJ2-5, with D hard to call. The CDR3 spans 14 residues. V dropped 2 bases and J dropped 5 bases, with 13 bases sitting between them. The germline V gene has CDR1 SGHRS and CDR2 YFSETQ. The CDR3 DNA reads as TGCGCCAGCAGCTTAAGCCCTGCCGGGGAGACCCAGTACTTC. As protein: CASSLSPAGETQYF.

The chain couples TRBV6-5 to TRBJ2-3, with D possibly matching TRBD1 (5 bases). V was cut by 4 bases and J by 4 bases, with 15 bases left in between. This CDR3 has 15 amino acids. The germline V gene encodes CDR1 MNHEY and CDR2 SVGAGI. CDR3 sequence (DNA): TGTGCCAGCAGTTCCCAGGGAAGATACGCAGATACGCAGTATTTT. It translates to CASSSQGRYADTQYF.

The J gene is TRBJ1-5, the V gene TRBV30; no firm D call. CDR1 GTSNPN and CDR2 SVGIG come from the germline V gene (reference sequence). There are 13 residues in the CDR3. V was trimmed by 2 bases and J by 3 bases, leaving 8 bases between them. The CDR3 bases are TGTGCCTGGAGTAACGGTTTCAATCAGCCCCAGCATTTT. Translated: CAWSNGFNQPQHF.

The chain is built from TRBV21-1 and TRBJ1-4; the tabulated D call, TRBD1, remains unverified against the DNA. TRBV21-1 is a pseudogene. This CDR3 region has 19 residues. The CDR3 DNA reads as TGTGCCACCTTATACACTCGGACAGGGCAAAGAACAACTAATGAAAAACTGTTTTTT. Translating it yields CATLYTRTGQRTTNEKLFF.

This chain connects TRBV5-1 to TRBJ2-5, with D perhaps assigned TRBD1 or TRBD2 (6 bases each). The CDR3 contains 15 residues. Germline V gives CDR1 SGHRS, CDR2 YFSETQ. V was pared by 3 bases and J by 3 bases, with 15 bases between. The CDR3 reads CASSWTGATEETQYF. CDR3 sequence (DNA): TGCGCCAGCAGCTGGACGGGGGCGACCGAAGAGACCCAGTACTTC.

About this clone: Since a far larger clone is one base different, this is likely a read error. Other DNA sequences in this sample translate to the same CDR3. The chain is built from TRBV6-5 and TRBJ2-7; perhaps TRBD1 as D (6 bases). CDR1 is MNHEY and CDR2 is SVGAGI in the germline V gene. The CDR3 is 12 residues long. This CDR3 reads CASRRTDYEQYF. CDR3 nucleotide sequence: TGTGCCAGCAGGAGGACAGATTACGAGCAGTATTTC.

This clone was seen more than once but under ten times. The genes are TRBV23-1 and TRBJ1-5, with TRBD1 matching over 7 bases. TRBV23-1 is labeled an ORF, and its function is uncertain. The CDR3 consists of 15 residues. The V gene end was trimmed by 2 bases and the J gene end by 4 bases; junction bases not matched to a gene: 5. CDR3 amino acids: CASSQPGTANQPQHF. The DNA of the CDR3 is TGCGCCAGCAGTCAACCCGGGACAGCGAATCAGCCCCAGCATTTT.

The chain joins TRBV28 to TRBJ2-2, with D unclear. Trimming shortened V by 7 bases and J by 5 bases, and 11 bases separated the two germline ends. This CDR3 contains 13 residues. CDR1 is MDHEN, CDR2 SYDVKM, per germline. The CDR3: CASTHSMTGELFF. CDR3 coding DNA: TGTGCCAGCACCCATAGTATGACCGGGGAGCTGTTTTTT.

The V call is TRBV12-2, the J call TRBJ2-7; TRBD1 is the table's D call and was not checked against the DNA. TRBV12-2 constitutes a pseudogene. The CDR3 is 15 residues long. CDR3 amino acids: CASRPPIPTSYEQYF. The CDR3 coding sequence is TGTGCAAGTCGCCCCCCCATACCCACATCCTACGAGCAGTACTTC.

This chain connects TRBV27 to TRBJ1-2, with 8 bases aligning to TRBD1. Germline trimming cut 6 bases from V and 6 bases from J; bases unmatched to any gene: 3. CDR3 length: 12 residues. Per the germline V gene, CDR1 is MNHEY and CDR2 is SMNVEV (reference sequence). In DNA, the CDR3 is TGTGCCAGCAGAACAGGGGGAAATGGCTACACCTTC. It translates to CASRTGGNGYTF.

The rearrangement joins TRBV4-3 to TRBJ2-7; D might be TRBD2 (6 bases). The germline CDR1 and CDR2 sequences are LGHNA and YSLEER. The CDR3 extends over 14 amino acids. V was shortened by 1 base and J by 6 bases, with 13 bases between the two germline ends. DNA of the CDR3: TGCGCCAGCAGCCAAGGACTACGGGGGACCGAGCAGTACTTC. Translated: CASSQGLRGTEQYF.

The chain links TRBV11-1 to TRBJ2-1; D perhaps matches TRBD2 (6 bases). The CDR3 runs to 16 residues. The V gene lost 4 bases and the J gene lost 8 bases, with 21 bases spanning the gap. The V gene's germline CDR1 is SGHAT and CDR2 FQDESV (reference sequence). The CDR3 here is CASSSPWGGSRDEQFF. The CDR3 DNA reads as TGTGCCAGCAGCTCTCCGTGGGGAGGCTCCCGCGATGAGCAGTTCTTC.

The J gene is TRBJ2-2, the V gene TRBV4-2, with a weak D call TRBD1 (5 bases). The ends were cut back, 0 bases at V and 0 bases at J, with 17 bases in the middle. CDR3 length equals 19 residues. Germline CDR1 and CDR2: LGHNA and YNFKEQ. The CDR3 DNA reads TGTGCCAGCAGCCAAGATCGGGCAAGGGGTCCCCCGAACACCGGGGAGCTGTTTTTT. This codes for CASSQDRARGPPNTGELFF.

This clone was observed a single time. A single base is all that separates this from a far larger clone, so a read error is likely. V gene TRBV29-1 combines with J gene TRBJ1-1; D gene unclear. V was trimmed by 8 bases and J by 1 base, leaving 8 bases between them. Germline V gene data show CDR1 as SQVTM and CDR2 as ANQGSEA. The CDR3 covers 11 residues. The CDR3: CSIAGNTEAFF. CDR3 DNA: TGCAGCATTGCAGGGAACACTGAAGCTTTCTTT.

CDR3: CASSYQTGGVYGYTF. Written as DNA, the CDR3 is TGTGCCAGCAGTTACCAGACAGGGGGCGTTTATGGCTACACCTTC. The chain is built from TRBV6-6 and TRBJ1-2, with TRBD1 matching 10 bases. The CDR3 length is 15 residues. Per the germline V gene, CDR1 is MNHNY and CDR2 is SVGAGI (reference sequence). J gave up 5 bases and V 2 bases, and 5 bases lay outside the gene matches.

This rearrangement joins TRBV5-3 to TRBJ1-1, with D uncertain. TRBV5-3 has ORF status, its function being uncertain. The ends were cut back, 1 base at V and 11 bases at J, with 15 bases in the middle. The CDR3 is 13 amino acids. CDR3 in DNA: TGTGCCAGAAGCTTGTGTTTTCTGGACCCGGCTTTCTTT. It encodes CARSLCFLDPAFF.

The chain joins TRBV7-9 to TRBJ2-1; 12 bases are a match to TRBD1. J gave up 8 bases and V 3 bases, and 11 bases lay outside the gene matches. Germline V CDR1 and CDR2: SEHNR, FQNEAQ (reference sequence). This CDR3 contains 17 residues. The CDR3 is CASSFPGQGALGDEQFF. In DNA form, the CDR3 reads TGTGCCAGCAGCTTCCCGGGACAGGGGGCATTGGGCGATGAGCAGTTCTTC.

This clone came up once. The CDR3: CASSPRTGFEKLFF. Written as DNA, the CDR3 is TGTGCCAGCAGCCCCAGGACAGGGTTTGAAAAACTGTTTTTT. The chain employs TRBV5-8 and TRBJ1-4, with TRBD1 matching 8 bases. The ends lost 4 bases at V and 7 bases at J; junction bases unmatched: 6. Germline V gives CDR1 SGHTS, CDR2 YDEGEE. This CDR3 has 14 residues. Supplemented by reference TRBV5-8 and TRBJ1-4, the full variable domain reads EAGVTQSPTHLIKTRGQQATLRCSPISGHTSVYWYQQALGLGLQFLLWYDEGEERNRGNFPPRFSGRQFPNYSSELNVNALELEDSALYLCASSPRTGFEKLFFGSGTQLSVL.

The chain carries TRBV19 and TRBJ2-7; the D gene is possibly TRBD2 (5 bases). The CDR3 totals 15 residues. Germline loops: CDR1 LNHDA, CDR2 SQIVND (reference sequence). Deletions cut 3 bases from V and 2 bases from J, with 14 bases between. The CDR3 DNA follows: TGTGCCAGTAGTATGCCGGCAGCGGCCACCTACGAGCAGTACTTC. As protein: CASSMPAAATYEQYF.

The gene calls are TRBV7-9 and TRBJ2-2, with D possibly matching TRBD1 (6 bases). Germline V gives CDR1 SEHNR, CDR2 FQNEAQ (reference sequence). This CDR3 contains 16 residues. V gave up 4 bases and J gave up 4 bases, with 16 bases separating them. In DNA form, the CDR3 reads TGTGCCAGCAGCTCCTTGAGGACAGCCAGCACCGGGGAGCTGTTTTTT. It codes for CASSSLRTASTGELFF.

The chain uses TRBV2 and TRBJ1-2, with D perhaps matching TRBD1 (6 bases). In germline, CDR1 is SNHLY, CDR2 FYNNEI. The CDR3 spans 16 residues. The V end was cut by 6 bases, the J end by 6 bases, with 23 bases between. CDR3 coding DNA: TGTGCCAGCAGGGAGGGGGGTCGGTCTCCGGGTCATGGCTACACCTTC. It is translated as CASREGGRSPGHGYTF.

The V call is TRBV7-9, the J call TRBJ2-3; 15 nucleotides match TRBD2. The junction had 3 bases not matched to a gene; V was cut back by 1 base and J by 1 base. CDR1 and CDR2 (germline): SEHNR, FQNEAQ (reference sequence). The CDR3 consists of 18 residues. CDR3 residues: CASSLGTSGRAGTDTQYF. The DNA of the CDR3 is TGTGCCAGCAGCTTAGGGACTAGCGGGAGGGCTGGCACAGATACGCAGTATTTT.